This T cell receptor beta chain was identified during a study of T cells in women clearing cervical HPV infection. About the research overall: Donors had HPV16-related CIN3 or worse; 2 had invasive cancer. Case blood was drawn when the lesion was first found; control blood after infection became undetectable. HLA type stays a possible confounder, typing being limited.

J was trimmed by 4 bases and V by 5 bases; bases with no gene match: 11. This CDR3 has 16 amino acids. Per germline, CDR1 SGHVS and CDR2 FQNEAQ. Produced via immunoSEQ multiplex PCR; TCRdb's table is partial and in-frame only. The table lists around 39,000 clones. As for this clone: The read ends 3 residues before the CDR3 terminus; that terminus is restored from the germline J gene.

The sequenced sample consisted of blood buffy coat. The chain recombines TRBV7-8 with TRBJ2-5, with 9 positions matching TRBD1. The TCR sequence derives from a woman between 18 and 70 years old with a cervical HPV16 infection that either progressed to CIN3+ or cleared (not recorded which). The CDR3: CASSPPGQGVGETQYF. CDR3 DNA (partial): TGTGCCAGCAGCCCCCCGGGACAGGGAGTTGGAGAGACC. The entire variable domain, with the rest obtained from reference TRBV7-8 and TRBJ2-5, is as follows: GAGVSQSPRYKVAKRGQDVALRCDPISGHVSLFWYQQALGQGPEFLTYFQNEAQLDKSGLPSDRFFAERPEGSVSTLKIQRTQQEDSAVYLCASSPPGQGVGETQYFGPGTRLLVL.